Listed here are 9 T cell receptor beta chains from one sample, sequenced in a study of blood T cells in healthy people across ages. A second PCR, run for roughly 7 to 12 cycles, used a sample-barcoded 5' primer plus a J-beta primer mix. TCRdb re-derived calls from the 5' RACE reads in MiXCR, one entry per CDR3 protein. This sample has over 500,000 distinct CDR3 sequences, with 52% found just once. The specimen sequenced was blood. The source of these receptors is a woman of 80 years or more in good health.

For the CDR3, the DNA is TGCGCCAATTCACGAGGGGATAGCGGGAACACCTACGAGCAGTACTTC. Protein product: CANSRGDSGNTYEQYF. The chain has TRBV5-1 and TRBJ2-5; 8 bases line up with TRBD2. The J call is uncertain, as TRBJ2-7 better fits the DNA end. This CDR3 comprises 16 residues. Germline CDR1 SGHRS, CDR2 YFSETQ.

This clonotype showed up many times. V usage is TRBV12-3 or TRBV12-4 and J usage is TRBJ2-3; D may correspond to TRBD1 or TRBD2 (5 bases each). V dropped 9 bases and J dropped 3 bases, with 19 bases sitting between them. This CDR3 has 15 amino acids. The CDR3 bases are TGTGCCAGTCGGGGCAGCTATTCCCCTACAGATACGCAGTATTTT. It specifies CASRGSYSPTDTQYF.

This clonotype was seen only a few times. The gene calls are TRBV3-1 and TRBJ1-1; D is unclear. The V end was cut by 2 bases, the J end by 7 bases, with 5 bases between. Germline V gene sequence: CDR1 LGHDT, CDR2 YNNKEL (reference sequence). The CDR3 length is 11 residues. The CDR3 reads CASSQLGEAFF. CDR3 nucleotide sequence: TGTGCCAGCAGCCAATTGGGTGAAGCTTTCTTT.

This clonotype was observed once. This rearrangement joins TRBV2 to TRBJ2-3, with a tentative D call TRBD2 (5 bases). The CDR3 covers 14 residues. The V gene's germline CDR1 is SNHLY and CDR2 FYNNEI. V lost 1 base and J 3 bases, leaving 8 bases between the germline ends. The CDR3 region has the DNA TGTGCCAGCAGTGAAGGAGAGGGTACAGATACGCAGTATTTT. This sequence encodes CASSEGEGTDTQYF.

V and J are TRBV25-1 and TRBJ2-5, with D possibly matching TRBD1 (5 bases). Trimming took 3 bases from V and 1 from J, leaving 15 bases between them. Germline CDR1 MGHDK, CDR2 SYGVNS. CDR3 length: 16 residues. DNA for the CDR3: TGTGCCAGCAGTGAGCAATTGGGGCACCTCCAAGAGACCCAGTACTTC. This codes for CASSEQLGHLQETQYF.

Only a few counts were recorded for this clonotype. This sequence joins TRBV5-4 and TRBJ2-3; unclear D gene. The V and J ends lost 3 bases and 0 bases respectively, with 8 bases between them. This CDR3 comprises 14 residues. CDR1 SGHNT and CDR2 YYREEE come from the germline V gene (reference sequence). CDR3 sequence reads: CASSSHSSTDTQYF. The CDR3 nucleotides read TGTGCCAGCAGCTCCCATTCTAGCACAGATACGCAGTATTTT.

This clonotype was detected ten times or more. The chain couples TRBV12-3 or TRBV12-4 to TRBJ2-1; D may correspond to TRBD1 or TRBD2 (5 bases each). The CDR3 contains 13 residues. V was shortened by 7 bases and J by 5 bases, with 12 bases between the two germline ends. The CDR3 DNA sequence: TGTGCCAGCATTTTCGGGGCCAACAATGAGCAGTTCTTC. Encoded protein: CASIFGANNEQFF.

The V and J genes are TRBV20-1 and TRBJ2-1; 15 nucleotides agree with TRBD2. The CDR3 loop spans 16 amino acids. The V gene's germline CDR1 is DFQATT and CDR2 SNEGSKA (reference sequence). Germline trimming cut 4 bases from V and 8 bases from J; bases unmatched to any gene: 9. DNA for the CDR3: TGCAGTGCTACCCGGACTAGCGGGGGGGCCAGTCATGAGCAGTTCTTC. Translation: CSATRTSGGASHEQFF.

Points on this clonotype: One end of the junction fails to match germline, which may point to a read error. The V gene is TRBV7-2, the J gene TRBJ1-1; D is unresolved. The CDR3 loop spans 15 amino acids. CDR1 is SGHTA and CDR2 is FQGNSA in the germline V gene. In DNA form, the CDR3 reads TGTGCCAGCAGTTTAGACGGAGGATTGAACACTGAAGCTTTCTTT. This encodes CASSLDGGLNTEAFF. Using reference TRBV7-2 and TRBJ1-1 for the parts outside the CDR3, the full variable domain is GAGVSQSPSNKVTEKGKDVELRCDPISGHTALYWYRQSLGQGLEFLIYFQGNSAPDKSGLPSDRFSAERTGGSVSTLTIQRTQQEDSAVYLCASSLDGGLNTEAFFGQGTRLTVV.